These 4 T cell receptor beta chains originate from one sample sequenced in a study of cytomegalovirus exposure and HLA in healthy donors. Primers for the PCR totalled 60 Vbeta and 13 Jbeta. Data came from immunoSEQ multiplex PCR; TCRdb stores just in-frame clones and leaves some out. Here the sample spans some 160,000 clones, approximately 80% being singletons. Sample: PBMCs. These TCRs come from a woman aged 40 to 50 in good health and CMV-seropositive.

The rearrangement uses TRBV9 and TRBJ2-1, with 8 positions matching TRBD2. Germline V CDR1 and CDR2: SGDLS, YYNGEE. The CDR3 consists of 15 residues. V lost 2 bases and J lost 9; bases outside the gene matches: 10. The CDR3 DNA is TGTGCCAGCAGCGTTGGAAGCGGGAGTGGGAGTGAGCAGTTCTTC. The encoded protein is CASSVGSGSGSEQFF.

The chain recombines TRBV30 with TRBJ2-7; 8 bases match TRBD1. Germline assignment: CDR1 GTSNPN and CDR2 SVGIG (reference sequence). The V gene end was trimmed by 3 bases and the J gene end by 6 bases; junction bases not matched to a gene: 7. The CDR3 loop spans 13 amino acids. CDR3 amino acids: CAWRDRVLSEQYF. CDR3 nucleotide sequence: TGTGCCTGGAGGGACAGGGTATTGTCCGAGCAGTACTTC. Looking up the rest from reference TRBV30 and TRBJ2-7 gives the full variable domain: SQTIHQWPATLVQPVGSPLSLECTVEGTSNPNLYWYRQAAGRGLQLLFYSVGIGQISSEVPQNLSASRPQDRQFILSSKKLLLSDSGFYLCAWRDRVLSEQYFGPGTRLTVT.

This clone appeared a few times. The CDR3 loop reads CASSLTGGSRNEQFF. The CDR3 nucleotides are TGTGCCAGCAGTTTAACGGGGGGAAGTAGGAATGAGCAGTTCTTC. The chain employs TRBV27 and TRBJ2-1, with TRBD2 identical over 7 bases. Germline V gives CDR1 MNHEY, CDR2 SMNVEV (reference sequence). With V trimmed by 2 bases and J by 7 bases, 8 bases remained unmatched. The CDR3 totals 15 residues.

V usage is TRBV2 and J usage is TRBJ2-5; 8 nucleotides line up with TRBD1. In germline, CDR1 is SNHLY, CDR2 FYNNEI. With V trimmed by 4 bases and J by 7 bases, 11 bases remained unmatched. CDR3 length equals 15 residues. The CDR3 sequence is CASSVGQGDLGTQYF. Written as DNA, the CDR3 is TGTGCCAGCAGTGTCGGACAGGGTGACTTAGGGACCCAGTACTTC. The full variable domain, rest sourced from reference TRBV2 and TRBJ2-5, is EPEVTQTPSHQVTQMGQEVILRCVPISNHLYFYWYRQILGQKVEFLVSFYNNEISEKSEIFDDQFSVERPDGSNFTLKIRSTKLEDSAMYFCASSVGQGDLGTQYFGPGTRLLVL.